Listed below are T cell receptor beta chains from one sample, sequenced in a study of blood T cell repertoires in COVID-19. Here immunoSEQ multiplex PCR was the method, and the copy in TCRdb shows in-frame clones only, minus some. Of about 260,000 clones detected, more than 75% appear once; the ten largest clones hold about 1.6%. Sequencing input: peripheral blood. Receptor source: a middle-aged woman who had recovered from COVID-19. Both conserved end residues are part of each CDR3. For some rows the clone size is stated as once, few or many, or as a class when expanded; others skip it.

-,TRBV21-1,CASSIGRRQETQYF
-,TRBV25-1,CASSGRRAHEQYF
-,TRBV6-5,CASSSTENTEAFF
-,TRBV29-1,CSAGGWDEQFF
-,TRBV9,CASSVGGGASYNEQFF
-,TRBV6-5,CASSQQGPDSPLHF
-,TRBV27,CASSLGQGGNTIYF
-,TRBV7-9,CASSFLGRAPEAFF
-,TRBV12-5,CASGPDRGRYEQYF
once,TRBV7-8,CASSLAGQPYGYTF
-,TRBV19,CASSRNRVTEAFF
-,TRBV6-1,CASSERAGAPYEQYF
-,TRBV11-2,CATRTQGASYGYTF
-,TRBV7-2,CASSLVLSRENTEAFF
-,TRBV18,CASSPKGRGNEQFF
-,TRBV28,CASSTHPGTDTGELFF
-,TRBV27,CASSPQGSNQPQHF